This TCR beta chain was recovered during a study of CD8+CD57+ T cells in acquired aplastic anemia (dated by TCRdb to the late 2010s). Some background on the complete study: DNA extracted from sorted CD4+ and CD8+ cells had a mean of about 3.3 ug, with a range of roughly 0.18 to 27.4 ug. CD8+CD57+ expansion was defined as frequency above the mean frequency observed in healthy subjects. Findings and caveats that apply to the study as a whole: CD8+ Simpson's diversity did not differ significantly between patients and healthy controls (P=0.060). About 29 CD8+ CDR3 sequences were found to be shared between patients and controls, but these sequences appeared to be highly expressed in patients and within the immunodominant clones of the patients.

This clonotype was seen many times. Its antigen is still unknown. The sample holds no much larger clone one base away, and base qualities are not on file. Genomic DNA served as template for TCR beta VDJ combination and CDR3 sequence profiling. TCR repertoire sequencing was run on an Illumina HiSeq 2000. The study's own analysis went as follows. TRBV/TRBJ rearrangement plots, CDR3 size and DJ length profiles, and Simpson's diversity index were used to evaluate the repertoires. The most abundant DNA sequence in the deep sequencing data was defined as the immunodominant clone. CDR3 amino acid sequences were checked for sharing between subjects and were compared against published repertoires and the VDJdb database. TCRdb reprocessed the public reads (quality trimming at Q25 with fastp, clone calling with MiXCR) and kept in-frame beta chains. Rows matching on CDR3 protein sequence are summarized as one entry with the most common DNA and genes. The V and J calls follow TCRdb's processing rather than the paper's. In all, the sample holds 200,000 to 300,000 distinct CDR3 sequences, and 45% to 50% of those were seen once. 7% to 9.5% of the sample lies in the top ten.

From the cysteine through the phenylalanine, the CDR3 covers 19 amino acids. Kept here is only the CDR3 DNA, which spans 57 bases and is read in frame from base 1. The germline V and J ends show losses of 3 bases and 0 bases respectively, and no gene match explains 11 bases of the junction. CDR1 and CDR2 (PRHDT, FYEKMQ) derive from the germline V gene (reference sequence). Patients chosen for sequencing had shown expansion of CD8+CD57+ cells by flow cytometry. Severe acquired aplastic anemia was diagnosed in all patients according to International Study of Aplastic Anemia and Agranulocytosis and Camitta criteria. No patient had received any therapy when blood was sampled. TCR repertoires of sorted CD4+ and CD8+ blood T cells from severe aplastic anemia patients and healthy subjects were deep-sequenced in the study. In the USA, patient enrollment took place under clinicaltrials.gov protocols 00001620, 01623167, 00001397, 00071045, 00081523 and 00961064. Ficoll-Paque density gradient centrifugation was used to isolate peripheral blood mononuclear cells. Before DNA extraction, CD4+ and CD8+ T cells were sorted by FACS or by magnetic beads.

Specimen: sorted CD4+, CD8+, or CD8+CD57+ T cells (not recorded which) from PBMCs. The TCR was taken from a human donor with aplastic anemia. The sequence is built from TRBV13 and TRBJ1-6, and 7 junction bases match TRBD1. The bases are TGTGCCAGCAGCTTCACAGGGGCCTCCTTAAGCTCCTATAATTCACCCCTCCACTTT. Translated, it reads CASSFTGASLSSYNSPLHF.